These T cell receptor beta chains were read from a single sample in a study of circulating and synovial CD4+ cells in juvenile arthritis. This table comes from immunoSEQ multiplex PCR, and its TCRdb copy is limited to in-frame clones, with some not included. The table shows under 35,000 clones, with just over 90% occurring only once. The sample taken for sequencing was CD4+ T cells from blood. The receptors were gathered from a human donor with juvenile idiopathic arthritis. The CDR3 runs from the conserved cysteine through the conserved F or W. D genes are given only for firm matches. Clone size appears in some rows only: once, few, many, or a class for an expanded clone.

cdr3_aa	cdr3_nt	d_call	v_call	clone_size	j_call
CASSFPLAGLNEQFF	TGTGCCAGCAGTTTCCCGCTAGCGGGACTGAATGAGCAGTTCTTC	TRBD2	TRBV28	.	TRBJ2-1
CASSGDRGSAGANVLTF	TGTGCCAGTAGTGGGGACAGGGGCTCAGCTGGGGCCAACGTCCTGACTTTC	TRBD1	TRBV19	.	TRBJ2-6
CASSPHTTYEQYF	TGCGCCAGCAGCCCCCATACTACCTACGAGCAGTACTTC	.	TRBV5-1	.	TRBJ2-7
CASSIGASPRSYEQYF	TGTGCCAGTAGTATTGGAGCAAGCCCGAGAAGCTACGAGCAGTACTTC	.	TRBV19	.	TRBJ2-7
CASSHGDLREKLFF	TGCGCCAGCAGCCACGGGGACTTAAGGGAAAAACTGTTTTTT	.	TRBV5-1	.	TRBJ1-4
CASSNRVNTEAFF	TGTGCCAGCAGCAACCGGGTCAACACTGAAGCTTTCTTT	.	TRBV6-1	.	TRBJ1-1
CASSLFLAGTREQYF	TGTGCCAGCAGCTTATTCCTAGCGGGTACCCGCGAGCAGTACTTC	TRBD2	TRBV11-2	.	TRBJ2-7
CASSPQTGAVGTEAFF	TGCGCCAGCAGCCCCCAGACAGGGGCGGTAGGTACTGAAGCTTTCTTT	TRBD1	TRBV5-1	.	TRBJ1-1
CASSFMETQYF	TGTGCCAGCAGTTTCATGGAGACCCAGTACTTC	.	TRBV28	.	TRBJ2-5
CASSYGTHNEQFF	TGCGCCAGCAGCTACGGGACTCACAATGAGCAGTTCTTC	.	TRBV5-1	.	TRBJ2-1
CASSDGLAGTDTQYF	TGCGCCAGCAGCGATGGACTAGCGGGCACAGATACGCAGTATTTT	TRBD2	TRBV5-1	.	TRBJ2-3
CASSLTGTSGYNEQFF	TGTGCCAGCAGCTTAACCGGGACTAGCGGGTACAATGAGCAGTTCTTC	TRBD2	TRBV7-2	.	TRBJ2-1
CASSPPAGELFF	TGCGCCAGCAGTCCCCCCGCCGGGGAGCTGTTTTTT	.	TRBV10-2	.	TRBJ2-2
CASSSTDTQYF	TGTGCCAGCAGCTCTACAGATACGCAGTATTTT	.	TRBV7-2	.	TRBJ2-3
CASGDLGTSGNEQFF	TGCGCCAGCGGAGACTTAGGGACTAGCGGCAATGAGCAGTTCTTC	TRBD2	TRBV5-1	.	TRBJ2-1
CASSLRLAGVNEQFF	TGTGCCAGCAGCCTCCGACTAGCGGGAGTGAATGAGCAGTTCTTC	TRBD2	TRBV9	.	TRBJ2-1
CASSYSDRDQVNEQYF	TGTGCCAGCAGTTACTCGGACAGGGACCAGGTGAACGAGCAGTACTTC	TRBD1	TRBV6-5	.	TRBJ2-7
CASSLGGRTNQPQHF	TGCGCCAGCAGCCTGGGTGGCAGGACTAATCAGCCCCAGCATTTT	.	TRBV5-1	.	TRBJ1-5
CASRTALRGISYNEQFF	TGTGCCAGCAGGACCGCCCTTAGAGGTATTTCCTACAATGAGCAGTTCTTC	.	TRBV27	.	TRBJ2-1
CASSKQGQEGSGANVLTF	TGTGCCAGCAGCAAACAGGGTCAAGAAGGCTCTGGGGCCAACGTCCTGACTTTC	.	TRBV21-1	.	TRBJ2-6
CAWKRSLINYGYTF	TGTGCCTGGAAACGATCACTGATTAACTATGGCTACACCTTC	.	TRBV30	.	TRBJ1-2
CASSLLAVTGELFF	TGTGCCAGCAGTCTCCTAGCGGTAACCGGGGAGCTGTTTTTT	TRBD2	TRBV27	.	TRBJ2-2
CASSFRLDEKLFF	TGTGCCAGCAGCTTCAGGCTGGATGAAAAACTGTTTTTT	.	TRBV5-4	.	TRBJ1-4
CASSEARAGVAFF	TGTGCCAGCAGTGAAGCGCGAGCAGGGGTGGCTTTCTTT	.	TRBV2	.	TRBJ1-1
CASSSRDRANTEAFF	TGTGCCAGCAGCTCTCGGGACAGGGCGAACACTGAAGCTTTCTTT	TRBD1	TRBV5-4	.	TRBJ1-1
CASSRGGGSVTGELFF	TGTGCCAGCAGCCGCGGGGGCGGGAGCGTAACCGGGGAGCTGTTTTTT	.	TRBV5-5	.	TRBJ2-2
CASITSRGPAGTQYF	TGTGCCAGCATCACCTCCAGGGGGCCGGCCGGGACCCAGTACTTC	TRBD1	TRBV7-8	.	TRBJ2-5
CASSYGLGAYEQYF	TGTGCCAGCAGTTACGGACTAGGCGCCTACGAGCAGTACTTC	TRBD2	TRBV6-5	.	TRBJ2-7
CASSVVRGRPSYEQYF	TGTGCCAGCAGTGTGGTGCGCGGGAGGCCATCCTACGAGCAGTACTTC	TRBD2	TRBV28	once	TRBJ2-7
CASSDSGIHEQYF	TGTGCCAGCAGTGACTCGGGGATCCACGAGCAGTACTTC	.	TRBV28	once	TRBJ2-7
CASSQVGQVSNQPQHF	TGTGCCAGCAGCCAAGTTGGACAGGTTAGCAATCAGCCCCAGCATTTT	TRBD1	TRBV4-2	once	TRBJ1-5
CAWSVRRVEKLFF	TGTGCCTGGAGTGTACGGAGGGTAGAAAAACTGTTTTTT	.	TRBV30	.	TRBJ1-4
CASSKETGGVTEAFF	TGTGCCAGCAGTAAAGAGACAGGGGGCGTCACTGAAGCTTTCTTT	TRBD1	TRBV6-1	.	TRBJ1-1
CASSHRQGTNTEAFF	TGTGCCAGCAGTCACAGACAGGGGACCAACACTGAAGCTTTCTTT	TRBD1	TRBV6-5	.	TRBJ1-1
CASGSAGGAGTGELFF	TGTGCCAGCGGGTCTGCAGGGGGCGCGGGCACCGGGGAGCTGTTTTTT	TRBD1	TRBV9	.	TRBJ2-2
CASSPRTSSGANVLTF	TGTGCCAGCAGCCCTCGGACAAGCTCTGGGGCCAACGTCCTGACTTTC	.	TRBV7-8	.	TRBJ2-6
CASSPGGGPEAFF	TGTGCCAGCTCACCGGGAGGGGGACCTGAAGCTTTCTTT	.	TRBV18	.	TRBJ1-1
CASSTTGTNYNEQFF	TGTGCCAGCAGCACTACCGGGACAAACTACAATGAGCAGTTCTTC	.	TRBV5-6	.	TRBJ2-1
CASSQPLGQTTPEAFF	TGCGCCAGCAGCCAGCCCTTGGGACAGACAACACCAGAAGCTTTCTTT	TRBD1	TRBV4-1	once	TRBJ1-1
CATSKTGTGMAGELFF	TGTGCCACCAGCAAAACAGGGACAGGGATGGCCGGGGAGCTGTTTTTT	TRBD1	TRBV15	.	TRBJ2-2
CASRRGTLGANVLTF	TGTGCCAGCAGACGGGGAACTCTGGGGGCCAACGTCCTGACTTTC	.	TRBV28	.	TRBJ2-6